This entry is about one T cell receptor beta chain. The antigen remains unidentified. The data stem from a study of beta chain features in type 1 diabetes. Every isolated RNA sample was fully reverse transcribed, so sequencing captured expressed TCRB transcripts. Using immunoSEQ multiplex PCR, the repertoire was profiled, and TCRdb retains in-frame clones only, with some absent. The sample yields under 350,000 clones, 24% seen once. Every single donor gave one heparinised blood draw, and these averaged about 116 mL. CDR1 MGHDK and CDR2 SYGVNS come from the germline V gene. CDR3 length equals 14 residues. The V and J ends lost 3 bases and 4 bases respectively, with 10 bases between them. Points from the study as a whole: Shorter TCRB CDR3s, moderately but significantly so, marked every one of the four CD4+ subsets in Type 1 diabetes patients. Patients' naive, central memory and regulatory TCRB repertoires appeared more alike than those of healthy donors. VDJ junctions in type 1 diabetes patients carried more deletions and fewer insertions. Sequencing used cDNA, and cells with high TCR expression could therefore be over-represented.

The J gene is TRBJ1-5, the V gene TRBV25-1; D ambiguous. This clonotype was obtained from a woman between 25 and 40 years old with type 1 diabetes. Sequencing input: naive CD4+ T cells from blood. CDR3 residues: CASSDLRGNQPQHF. CDR3 bases: TGTGCCAGCAGTGATTTGCGGGGAAATCAGCCCCAGCATTTT. The full variable domain, rest sourced from reference TRBV25-1 and TRBJ1-5, is EADIYQTPRYLVIGTGKKITLECSQTMGHDKMYWYQQDPGMELHLIHYSYGVNSTEKGDLSSESTVSRIRTEHFPLTLESARPSHTSQYLCASSDLRGNQPQHFGDGTRLSIL.